The rows below give T cell receptor beta chains drawn from one sample of a study of CD8+ T cells in alopecia areata. Clones were read by immunoSEQ multiplex PCR, and TCRdb kept only the in-frame ones, dropping some. This table has 130,000 to 150,000 clones, around 82% appearing once. This sample comprised CD8+ T cells sorted from blood, obtained at week 4, from a patient treated with tofacitinib. These receptors all stem from a human donor with alopecia areata. Each CDR3 is given with its conserved first and last residue. The D gene is left open where the match is weak. Size values are once, few and many counts, or a class for expanded clones, and some rows have none.

14 | TRBJ2-6 | TRBV29-1 | - | - | CSVVVSSGANVLTF | TGCAGCGTGGTAGTCTCCTCTGGGGCCAACGTCCTGACTTTC
14 | TRBJ2-1 | TRBV14 | TRBD2 | - | CASSQRLAGGEQFF | TGTGCCAGCAGCCAGAGACTAGCGGGGGGTGAGCAGTTCTTC
13 | TRBJ1-2 | TRBV11-2 | - | once | CASSLRVNYGYTF | TGTGCCAGCAGCTTAAGAGTAAACTATGGCTACACCTTC
13 | TRBJ2-3 | TRBV27 | TRBD2 | once | CASSLAGGDTQYF | TGTGCCAGCAGTTTAGCGGGGGGAGATACGCAGTATTTT
13 | TRBJ2-5 | TRBV28 | - | - | CASSSGPQWPQYF | TGTGCCAGCAGTTCGGGACCCCAATGGCCCCAGTACTTC
14 | TRBJ2-7 | TRBV27 | - | - | CASSKFPWGYEQYF | TGTGCCAGCAGTAAATTCCCTTGGGGGTACGAGCAGTACTTC
15 | TRBJ2-2 | TRBV25-1 | - | - | CASSSIQGNTGELFF | TGTGCCAGCAGCTCGATACAGGGGAACACCGGGGAGCTGTTTTTT
17 | TRBJ2-1 | TRBV27 | TRBD1 | - | CASSLSAGGPRFGEQFF | TGTGCCAGCAGTTTATCGGCAGGGGGCCCGCGGTTTGGTGAGCAGTTCTTC
14 | TRBJ2-5 | TRBV9 | - | - | CASSVGGLKETQYF | TGTGCCAGCAGCGTAGGAGGACTAAAAGAGACCCAGTACTTC
13 | TRBJ2-3 | TRBV7-8 | - | - | CASTSTGTDTQYF | TGTGCCAGCACCTCTACGGGCACAGATACGCAGTATTTT
16 | TRBJ1-3 | TRBV14 | - | - | CASSQDPRDGENTIYF | TGTGCCAGCAGCCAAGATCCCAGGGATGGTGAAAACACCATATATTTT
14 | TRBJ2-7 | TRBV5-4 | TRBD1 | - | CASSPGTAIYEQYF | TGTGCCAGCAGCCCCGGGACAGCGATCTACGAGCAGTACTTC
13 | TRBJ2-7 | TRBV18 | TRBD1 | - | CASSLSTGDEQYF | TGTGCCAGCTCACTTTCGACAGGGGACGAGCAGTACTTC
17 | TRBJ1-4 | TRBV4-2 | TRBD1 | - | CASSPRTGGTTNEKLFF | TGTGCCAGCAGCCCCCGGACAGGGGGTACGACTAATGAAAAACTGTTTTTT
15 | TRBJ2-3 | TRBV4-1 | TRBD2 | - | CASTTSGGADDTQYF | TGCGCCAGCACTACTAGCGGGGGGGCCGATGATACGCAGTATTTT
14 | TRBJ2-1 | TRBV27 | TRBD2 | - | CASSPRTSGGRQFF | TGTGCCAGCAGTCCACGGACTAGCGGGGGGAGGCAGTTCTTC
14 | TRBJ1-1 | TRBV27 | TRBD1 | - | CASTKTGLVTEAFF | TGTGCCAGCACCAAGACAGGGTTGGTCACTGAAGCTTTCTTT
14 | TRBJ2-5 | TRBV4-1 | - | few | CASSQDDVRETQYF | TGCGCCAGCAGCCAAGATGACGTTAGGGAGACCCAGTACTTC
14 | TRBJ2-7 | TRBV29-1 | - | - | CSVVQRDSGYEQYF | TGCAGCGTTGTGCAACGGGACTCGGGCTACGAGCAGTACTTC
16 | TRBJ2-3 | TRBV5-1 | TRBD1 | - | CASSYNNRGSTDTQYF | TGCGCCAGCAGCTATAACAACAGGGGCAGCACAGATACGCAGTATTTT
16 | TRBJ2-7 | TRBV7-6 | TRBD2 | - | CASSLGLAGGSYEQYF | TGTGCCAGCAGCTTAGGCTTAGCGGGGGGCTCCTACGAGCAGTACTTC
15 | TRBJ2-5 | TRBV9 | TRBD2 | - | CASSSGLAVQETQYF | TGTGCCAGCAGCTCCGGACTAGCGGTACAAGAGACCCAGTACTTC
15 | TRBJ2-1 | TRBV9 | - | - | CASSLTVELNNEQFF | TGTGCCAGCAGCTTAACAGTAGAACTTAACAATGAGCAGTTCTTC
17 | TRBJ2-3 | TRBV9 | - | - | CASSALSGGDWADTQYF | TGTGCCAGCAGCGCCCTTAGTGGCGGGGATTGGGCAGATACGCAGTATTTT
12 | TRBJ2-1 | TRBV14 | - | - | CASSQGSHEQFF | TGTGCCAGCAGCCAGGGGAGCCATGAGCAGTTCTTC
15 | TRBJ2-1 | TRBV27 | - | - | CASSLPGVPYNEQFF | TGTGCCAGCAGTTTACCGGGTGTCCCCTACAATGAGCAGTTCTTC
15 | TRBJ2-1 | TRBV27 | TRBD1 | - | CASSPGTGTRNEQFF | TGTGCCAGCAGTCCCGGGACAGGGACCCGTAATGAGCAGTTCTTC
12 | TRBJ2-4 | TRBV27 | TRBD2 | - | CASSLSGRVQYF | TGTGCCAGCAGTTTATCGGGGAGGGTTCAGTACTTC
14 | TRBJ2-7 | TRBV6-5 | - | - | CASSYSLGLYEQYF | TGTGCCAGCAGTTACTCGTTGGGACTCTACGAGCAGTACTTC
12 | TRBJ2-7 | TRBV29-1 | - | - | CSVSLGSDEQYF | TGCAGCGTAAGTCTGGGGTCGGACGAGCAGTACTTC
18 | TRBJ2-3 | TRBV14 | - | - | CASSQVRTWGTFTDTQYF | TGTGCCAGCAGCCAAGTGCGGACGTGGGGAACATTCACAGATACGCAGTATTTT
15 | TRBJ2-3 | TRBV9 | - | - | CASSPAGTSTDTQYF | TGTGCCAGCAGCCCCGCGGGGACTAGCACAGATACGCAGTATTTT
15 | TRBJ2-4 | TRBV7-9 | TRBD1 | - | CASSPYGTGVAIQYF | TGTGCCAGCAGCCCCTACGGGACAGGGGTAGCCATTCAGTACTTC
13 | TRBJ2-3 | TRBV11-2 | - | - | CASSSWVHDTQYF | TGTGCCAGCAGCTCCTGGGTCCACGATACGCAGTATTTT
15 | TRBJ1-1 | TRBV4-1 | - | - | CASSLYQGDNTEAFF | TGCGCCAGCAGCCTCTATCAGGGTGATAACACTGAAGCTTTCTTT
14 | TRBJ2-7 | TRBV4-1 | - | - | CASSQGLKTYEQYF | TGCGCCAGCAGCCAAGGTCTGAAAACCTACGAGCAGTACTTC
17 | TRBJ2-1 | TRBV30 | - | - | CAWSDGGSSGSYNEQFF | TGTGCCTGGAGTGATGGTGGTAGTAGCGGCTCCTACAATGAGCAGTTCTTC
15 | TRBJ2-2 | TRBV7-9 | - | - | CASSLGGIDAGELFF | TGTGCCAGCAGCTTAGGGGGAATCGACGCCGGGGAGCTGTTTTTT
14 | TRBJ2-1 | TRBV27 | - | - | CASSLRGLLNEQFF | TGTGCCAGCAGTTTGCGGGGCCTTCTCAATGAGCAGTTCTTC
16 | TRBJ2-3 | TRBV29-1 | TRBD1 | few | CSVEDGLRGPTDTQYF | TGCAGCGTTGAAGATGGACTCAGGGGGCCCACAGATACGCAGTATTTT
15 | TRBJ2-4 | TRBV27 | - | few | CASSPDRLAKNIQYF | TGTGCCAGCAGTCCAGACAGGCTAGCCAAAAACATTCAGTACTTC
12 | TRBJ1-4 | TRBV7-2 | - | - | CASSSQGGKLFF | TGTGCCAGCAGCTCCCAGGGTGGAAAACTGTTTTTT
15 | TRBJ2-1 | TRBV4-3 | - | - | CASSPTPSSYNEQFF | TGCGCCAGCAGCCCGACTCCAAGCTCCTACAATGAGCAGTTCTTC
12 | TRBJ2-7 | TRBV12-5 | - | - | CASGLASYEQYF | TGTGCTAGTGGTTTGGCCTCTTACGAGCAGTACTTC
15 | TRBJ2-3 | TRBV2 | - | - | CASRGTHSPTDTQYF | TGTGCCAGCAGAGGGACGCACTCTCCCACAGATACGCAGTATTTT
14 | TRBJ2-2 | TRBV29-1 | TRBD1 | - | CSVETGGNTGELFF | TGCAGCGTTGAAACAGGGGGGAACACCGGGGAGCTGTTTTTT
16 | TRBJ1-5 | TRBV7-2 | - | - | CASSPGPRPINQPQHF | TGTGCCAGCAGCCCTGGACCGCGCCCGATCAATCAGCCCCAGCATTTT
13 | TRBJ2-1 | TRBV7-9 | - | - | CASSPSPTGEQFF | TGTGCCAGCAGTCCTAGCCCTACCGGTGAGCAGTTCTTC
14 | TRBJ2-7 | TRBV21-1 | - | - | CASSTSTFCYEQYF | TGTGCCAGCAGCACATCGACATTTTGCTACGAGCAGTACTTC